A selection of T cell receptor beta chains follows, all from one sample in a study of blood T cell repertoires in COVID-19. Sequenced by immunoSEQ multiplex PCR; TCRdb stores in-frame clones only, minus some. The table includes fewer than 130,000 clones, 65% to 75% detected once. Specimen: peripheral blood. These receptors were taken from an elderly man with acute or convalescent COVID-19. The CDR3 runs from the conserved cysteine through the conserved F or W. The order of the fields is D gene, V gene, clone size, J gene, CDR3 DNA, CDR3 protein. The D gene is left open where the match is weak. Clone size is not always given. Where it is, it says once, few, many or a class for expanded clones.

.	TRBV27	.	TRBJ2-3	TGTGCCAGCAGTTTTTTAGGGGCCGGAGATACGCAGTATTTT	CASSFLGAGDTQYF
TRBD1	TRBV11-2	many	TRBJ2-7	TGTGCCAGCAGCTTATCCGGGACAGAAACCTTCTCCTACGAGCAGTACTTC	CASSLSGTETFSYEQYF
TRBD2	TRBV7-8	.	TRBJ2-1	TGTGCCAGCGACTTACTCCCGGGAGGATCGCATGAGCAGTTCTTC	CASDLLPGGSHEQFF
.	TRBV5-5	.	TRBJ1-2	TGTGCCAGCAGCTTTAGTACAGGCTGGGATGGCTACACCTTC	CASSFSTGWDGYTF
.	TRBV28	.	TRBJ2-4	TGTGCCAGCAGTCCGGCCGGAGGAGCCAAAAACATTCAGTACTTC	CASSPAGGAKNIQYF
.	TRBV7-2	.	TRBJ1-5	TGTGCCAGCAGCTTAGGAGGATATCAGCCCCAGCATTTT	CASSLGGYQPQHF
.	TRBV27	.	TRBJ1-5	TGTGCCAGCAGGATGCGGGGGGGTCCTTTTGGTCAGCCCCAGCATTTT	CASRMRGGPFGQPQHF
TRBD1	TRBV7-2	.	TRBJ1-1	TGTGCCAGCAGATTGTCCCGGGACAGGGAACAAGCTTTCTTT	CASRLSRDREQAFF
.	TRBV28	.	TRBJ2-1	TGTGCCAGCAGTGACCCTAAAGCAGACAACTACAATGAGCAGTTCTTC	CASSDPKADNYNEQFF
TRBD1	TRBV6-6	.	TRBJ2-1	TGTGCCAGCAGACCTTCCCCGGGACAGGGGGCGAATGAGCAGTTCTTC	CASRPSPGQGANEQFF
TRBD1	TRBV19	.	TRBJ1-1	TGTGCCAGTATGGGGCAGGGGGGTACTGAAGCTTTCTTT	CASMGQGGTEAFF
.	TRBV11-2	few	TRBJ1-1	TGTGCCAGCAGCAAACACCTGAACACTGAAGCTTTCTTT	CASSKHLNTEAFF
TRBD1	TRBV7-9	few	TRBJ2-6	TGTGCCAGCAGCAGAGGACAGGGCGGGGCCAACGTCCTGACTTTC	CASSRGQGGANVLTF
.	TRBV29-1	.	TRBJ1-3	TGCAGCGTTGAAGAGGGCCGAAACACCATATATTTT	CSVEEGRNTIYF
.	TRBV7-9	many	TRBJ2-3	TGTGCCAGCAGCTTAACCGAAATAGCAGATACGCAGTATTTT	CASSLTEIADTQYF
.	TRBV2	.	TRBJ2-6	TGTGCCAGCAGAAGTGTCGGGGCTGGGGCCAACGTCCTGACTTTC	CASRSVGAGANVLTF
TRBD2	TRBV28	once	TRBJ2-1	TGTGCCAGCAGTTTCCTAGCGGGAAATAGGAATGAGCAGTTCTTC	CASSFLAGNRNEQFF
.	TRBV18	.	TRBJ1-5	TGTGCCAGCTCACCTCAGGGAGGGAACCAGCCCCAGCATTTT	CASSPQGGNQPQHF
.	TRBV18	.	TRBJ2-2	TGTGCCAGCTCACCGAGCCGCGACACCGGGGAGCTGTTTTTT	CASSPSRDTGELFF
.	TRBV11-2	few	TRBJ2-7	TGTGCCAGCAGCTTATCCGACACCTCCACCTACGAGCAGTACTTC	CASSLSDTSTYEQYF
.	TRBV24-1	.	TRBJ2-2	TGTGCCACCACCCAGGGGACCGGGGAGCTGTTTTTT	CATTQGTGELFF
TRBD1	TRBV6-5	.	TRBJ2-1	TGTGCCAGCAGGGGTGGGACAGGGGATTACAATGAGCAGTTCTTC	CASRGGTGDYNEQFF
.	TRBV11-3	.	TRBJ2-2	TGTGCCAGCAGCCGCGCGGCAAACACCGGGGAGCTGTTTTTT	CASSRAANTGELFF
.	TRBV30	.	TRBJ1-1	TGTGCCTGGAGTGTGGGACAGAACACTGAAGCTTTCTTT	CAWSVGQNTEAFF
TRBD1	TRBV13	.	TRBJ1-2	TGTGCCAGCAGCATGTCGGACAGGGGGCTTGGCTACACCTTC	CASSMSDRGLGYTF
.	TRBV29-1	.	TRBJ2-7	TGCAGCGTAGGACATTCCTACGAGCAGTACTTC	CSVGHSYEQYF
.	TRBV6-5	.	TRBJ2-4	TGTGCCAGCAGTTACAGTGGGGGGACAGACCCTATCTTC	CASSYSGGTDPIF
TRBD2	TRBV28	.	TRBJ2-1	TGTGCCAGCAGCTCCATTAGCGGGGGTGGTTGGAATGAGCAGTTCTTC	CASSSISGGGWNEQFF
TRBD2	TRBV18	.	TRBJ2-5	TGTGCCAGCTCACCAGCCCTAGCGGGAGGCCAAGAGACCCAGTACTTC	CASSPALAGGQETQYF
TRBD2	TRBV6-2/TRBV6-3	.	TRBJ2-7	TGTGCCAGCAGCACGACTAGCGGGAGCTCCTACGAGCAGTACTTC	CASSTTSGSSYEQYF
.	TRBV5-4	many	TRBJ2-5	TGTGCCAGCAGCTTGGTTCCGGGAGCCCAAGAGACCCAGTACTTC	CASSLVPGAQETQYF
TRBD2	TRBV30	.	TRBJ2-7	TGTGCCTGGAGTGCGACTAGCGGGAGATACGAGCAGTACTTC	CAWSATSGRYEQYF
.	TRBV19	.	TRBJ1-3	TGTGCGTCACAGGGTAACTCTGGAAACACCATATATTTT	CASQGNSGNTIYF
.	TRBV4-2	.	TRBJ1-2	TGTGCCAGCAGCCAAGGGGGGCCCCGGGCTAACTATGGCTACACCTTC	CASSQGGPRANYGYTF
.	TRBV11-2	once	TRBJ1-1	TGTGCCAGCAGCGCAGATGGTTTCACTGAAGCTTTCTTT	CASSADGFTEAFF
.	TRBV5-6	.	TRBJ1-5	TGTGCCAGCAGCTCCGTACAGGATGGTGATCAGCCCCAGCATTTT	CASSSVQDGDQPQHF
.	TRBV7-2	once	TRBJ2-3	TGTGCCAGCAGCTTAGGACGAGTGGGAGGAGCCTACGATACGCAGTATTTT	CASSLGRVGGAYDTQYF
.	TRBV9	.	TRBJ2-2	TGTGCCAGCAGCGTCTCCACCAGCGCCGACACCGGGGAGCTGTTTTTT	CASSVSTSADTGELFF
.	TRBV20-1	.	TRBJ2-7	TGCAGTGCTTACAGCCACGAGCAGTACTTC	CSAYSHEQYF
TRBD2	TRBV4-3	.	TRBJ2-3	TGCGCCAGCAGCCAAGGGGGGAGCGGGAGGGATACGCAGTATTTT	CASSQGGSGRDTQYF
TRBD1	TRBV5-5	.	TRBJ2-1	TGTGCCAGCAGCTATCCTCCCTGGACAGGGCGCGCATCCTACAATGAGCAGTTCTTC	CASSYPPWTGRASYNEQFF
.	TRBV19	.	TRBJ2-2	TGTGCCAGTAAGGGAGAATACGACAATACCGGGGAGCTGTTTTTT	CASKGEYDNTGELFF